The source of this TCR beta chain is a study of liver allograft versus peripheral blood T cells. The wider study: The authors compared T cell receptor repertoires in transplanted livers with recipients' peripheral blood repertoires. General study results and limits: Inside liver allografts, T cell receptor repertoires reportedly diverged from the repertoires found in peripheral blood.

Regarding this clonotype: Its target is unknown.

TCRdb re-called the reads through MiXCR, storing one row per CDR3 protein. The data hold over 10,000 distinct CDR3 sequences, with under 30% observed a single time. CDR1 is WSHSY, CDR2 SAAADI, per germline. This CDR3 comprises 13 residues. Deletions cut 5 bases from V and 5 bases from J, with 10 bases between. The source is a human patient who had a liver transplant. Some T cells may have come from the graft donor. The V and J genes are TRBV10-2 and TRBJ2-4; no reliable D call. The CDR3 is CASSSSRQNIQYF. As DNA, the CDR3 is TGCGCCAGCAGTAGCTCTAGACAAAACATTCAGTACTTC.